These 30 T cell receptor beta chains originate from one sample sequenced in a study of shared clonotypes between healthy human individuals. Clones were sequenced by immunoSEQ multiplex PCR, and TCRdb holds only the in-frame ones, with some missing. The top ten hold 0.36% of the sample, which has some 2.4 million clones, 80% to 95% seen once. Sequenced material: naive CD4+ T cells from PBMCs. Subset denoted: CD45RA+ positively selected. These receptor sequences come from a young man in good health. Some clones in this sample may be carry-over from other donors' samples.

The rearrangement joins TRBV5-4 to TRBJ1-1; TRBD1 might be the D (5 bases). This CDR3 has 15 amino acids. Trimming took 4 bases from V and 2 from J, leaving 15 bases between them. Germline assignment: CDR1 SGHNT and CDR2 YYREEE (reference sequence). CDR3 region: CASSHPDSKNTEAFF. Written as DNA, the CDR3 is TGTGCCAGCAGCCACCCCGACAGCAAAAACACTGAAGCTTTCTTT.

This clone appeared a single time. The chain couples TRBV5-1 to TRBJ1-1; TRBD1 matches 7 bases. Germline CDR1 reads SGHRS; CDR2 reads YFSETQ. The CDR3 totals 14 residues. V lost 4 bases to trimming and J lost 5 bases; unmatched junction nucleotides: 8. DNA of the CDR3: TGCGCCAGCAGCAAAACAGGGGCAGGGACTGAAGCTTTCTTT. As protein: CASSKTGAGTEAFF.

This chain's CDR3 is CASGLVGAYEQFF. Written as DNA, the CDR3 is TGTGCTAGTGGTTTGGTAGGGGCGTATGAGCAGTTCTTC. The chain combines TRBV12-5 with TRBJ2-1, with D perhaps matching TRBD1 (5 bases). V was cut by 0 bases and J by 8 bases, with 8 bases left in between. Germline values: CDR1 LGHNT, CDR2 FRNRAP. There are 13 residues in the CDR3. The full variable domain, completed using reference TRBV12-5 and TRBJ2-1, is DARVTQTPRHKVTEMGQEVTMRCQPILGHNTVFWYRQTMMQGLELLAYFRNRAPLDDSGMPKDRFSAEMPDATLATLKIQPSEPRDSAVYFCASGLVGAYEQFFGPGTRLTVL.

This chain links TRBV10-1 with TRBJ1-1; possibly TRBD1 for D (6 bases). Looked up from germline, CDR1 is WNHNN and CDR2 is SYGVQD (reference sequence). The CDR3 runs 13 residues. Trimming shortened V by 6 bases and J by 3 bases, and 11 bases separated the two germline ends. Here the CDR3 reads CASSGGHYTEAFF. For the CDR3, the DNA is TGCGCCAGCAGCGGGGGACATTACACTGAAGCTTTCTTT.

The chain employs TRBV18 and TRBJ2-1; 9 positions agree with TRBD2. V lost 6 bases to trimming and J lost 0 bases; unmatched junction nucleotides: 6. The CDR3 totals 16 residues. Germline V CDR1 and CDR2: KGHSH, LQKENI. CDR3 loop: CASSLSAGGSYNEQFF. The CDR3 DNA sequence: TGTGCCAGCTCCCTGTCAGCGGGAGGCTCCTACAATGAGCAGTTCTTC.

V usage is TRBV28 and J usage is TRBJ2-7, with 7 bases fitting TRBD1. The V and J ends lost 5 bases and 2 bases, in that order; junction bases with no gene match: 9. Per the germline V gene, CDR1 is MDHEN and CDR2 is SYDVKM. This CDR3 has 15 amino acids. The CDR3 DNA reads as TGTGCCAGCAGTCCCGACAGGGCATTTACCTACGAGCAGTACTTC. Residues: CASSPDRAFTYEQYF. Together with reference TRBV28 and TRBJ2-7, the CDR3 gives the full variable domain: DVKVTQSSRYLVKRTGEKVFLECVQDMDHENMFWYRQDPGLGLRLIYFSYDVKMKEKGDIPEGYSVSREKKERFSLILESASTNQTSMYLCASSPDRAFTYEQYFGPGTRLTVT.

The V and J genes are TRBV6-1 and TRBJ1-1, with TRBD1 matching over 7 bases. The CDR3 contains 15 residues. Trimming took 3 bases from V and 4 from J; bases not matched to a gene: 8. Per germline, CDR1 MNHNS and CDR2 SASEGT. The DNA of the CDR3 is TGTGCCAGCAGTGACCGACAGGGTCTGGGCACTGAAGCTTTCTTT. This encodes CASSDRQGLGTEAFF.

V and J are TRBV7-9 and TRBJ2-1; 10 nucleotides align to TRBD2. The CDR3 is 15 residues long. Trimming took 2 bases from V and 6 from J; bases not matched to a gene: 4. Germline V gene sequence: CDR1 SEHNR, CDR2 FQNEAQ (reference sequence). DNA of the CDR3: TGTGCCAGCAGCTTATTATCTAGCGGGGGCAATGAGCAGTTCTTC. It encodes CASSLLSSGGNEQFF.

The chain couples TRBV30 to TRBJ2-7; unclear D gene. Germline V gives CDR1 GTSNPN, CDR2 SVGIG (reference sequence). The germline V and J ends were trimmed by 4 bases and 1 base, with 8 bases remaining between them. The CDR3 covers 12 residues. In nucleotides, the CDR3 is TGTGCCTGGAAGACCGATTCCTACGAGCAGTACTTC. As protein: CAWKTDSYEQYF.

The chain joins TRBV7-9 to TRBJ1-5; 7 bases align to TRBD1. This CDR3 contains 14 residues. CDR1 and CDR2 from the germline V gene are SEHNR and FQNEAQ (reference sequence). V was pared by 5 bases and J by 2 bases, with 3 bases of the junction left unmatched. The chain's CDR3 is CASSPGQGNQPQHF. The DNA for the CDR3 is TGTGCCAGCAGCCCCGGACAGGGCAATCAGCCCCAGCATTTT.

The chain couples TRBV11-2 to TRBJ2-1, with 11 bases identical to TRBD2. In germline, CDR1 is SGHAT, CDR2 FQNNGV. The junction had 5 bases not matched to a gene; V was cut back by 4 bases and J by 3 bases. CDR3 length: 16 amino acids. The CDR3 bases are TGTGCCAGCAGCTCCCTCGGGACTAGCGGCTACAATGAGCAGTTCTTC. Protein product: CASSSLGTSGYNEQFF.

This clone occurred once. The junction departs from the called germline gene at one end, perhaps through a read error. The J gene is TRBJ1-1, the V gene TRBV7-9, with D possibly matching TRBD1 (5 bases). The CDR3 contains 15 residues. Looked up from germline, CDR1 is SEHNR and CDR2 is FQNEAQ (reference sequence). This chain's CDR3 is CAGSDPGGREAEAFF. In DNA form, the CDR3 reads TGTGCCGGCAGCGACCCGGGGGGGAGAGAGGCTGAAGCTTTCTTT.

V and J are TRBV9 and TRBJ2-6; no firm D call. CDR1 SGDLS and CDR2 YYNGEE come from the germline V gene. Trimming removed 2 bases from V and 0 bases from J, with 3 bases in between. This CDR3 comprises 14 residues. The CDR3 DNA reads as TGTGCCAGCAGCGTCCCCTCTGGGGCCAACGTCCTGACTTTC. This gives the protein CASSVPSGANVLTF.

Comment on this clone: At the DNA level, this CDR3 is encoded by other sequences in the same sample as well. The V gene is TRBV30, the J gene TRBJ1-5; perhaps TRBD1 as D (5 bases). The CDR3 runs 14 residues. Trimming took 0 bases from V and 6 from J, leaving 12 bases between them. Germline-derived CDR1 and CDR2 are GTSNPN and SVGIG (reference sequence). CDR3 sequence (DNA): TGTGCCTGGAGTGTACGGGGGGGAGGTCAGCCCCAGCATTTT. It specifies CAWSVRGGGQPQHF. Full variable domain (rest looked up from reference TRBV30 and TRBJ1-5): SQTIHQWPATLVQPVGSPLSLECTVEGTSNPNLYWYRQAAGRGLQLLFYSVGIGQISSEVPQNLSASRPQDRQFILSSKKLLLSDSGFYLCAWSVRGGGQPQHFGDGTRLSIL.

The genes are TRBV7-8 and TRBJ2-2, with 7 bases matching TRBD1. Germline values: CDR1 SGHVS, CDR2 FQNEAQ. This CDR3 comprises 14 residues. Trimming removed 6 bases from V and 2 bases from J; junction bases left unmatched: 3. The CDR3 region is CASSYRGNTGELFF. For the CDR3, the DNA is TGTGCCAGCAGTTACAGGGGAAACACCGGGGAGCTGTTTTTT.

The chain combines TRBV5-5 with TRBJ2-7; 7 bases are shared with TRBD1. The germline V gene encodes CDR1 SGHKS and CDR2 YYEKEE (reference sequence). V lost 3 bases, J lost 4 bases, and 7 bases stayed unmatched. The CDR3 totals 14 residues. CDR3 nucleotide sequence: TGTGCCAGCAGCTCCGGGACAGATCCTTACGAGCAGTACTTC. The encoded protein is CASSSGTDPYEQYF.

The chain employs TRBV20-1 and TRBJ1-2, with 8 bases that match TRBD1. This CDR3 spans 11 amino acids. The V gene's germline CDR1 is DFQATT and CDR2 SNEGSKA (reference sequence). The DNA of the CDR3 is TGCAAGGGGACAGGCGCCTATGGCTACACCTTC. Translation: CKGTGAYGYTF.

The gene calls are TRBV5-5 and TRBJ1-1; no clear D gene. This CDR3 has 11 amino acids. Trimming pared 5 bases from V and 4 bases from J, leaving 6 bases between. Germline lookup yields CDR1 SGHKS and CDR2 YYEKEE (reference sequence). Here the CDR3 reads CASSRVTEAFF. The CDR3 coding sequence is TGTGCCAGCAGTCGGGTCACTGAAGCTTTCTTT. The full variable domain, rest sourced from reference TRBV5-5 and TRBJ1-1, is DAGVTQSPTHLIKTRGQQVTLRCSPISGHKSVSWYQQVLGQGPQFIFQYYEKEERGRGNFPDRFSARQFPNYSSELNVNALLLGDSALYLCASSRVTEAFFGQGTRLTVV.

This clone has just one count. This chain's CDR3 is CASGAAGTLYYEQYF. The DNA for the CDR3 is TGTGCCAGCGGCGCAGCCGGGACACTCTACTACGAGCAGTACTTC. The gene calls are TRBV27 and TRBJ2-7, with D possibly TRBD1 on 6 matching bases. The CDR3 totals 15 residues. CDR1 and CDR2 from the germline V gene are MNHEY and SMNVEV (reference sequence). The ends were cut back, 8 bases at V and 3 bases at J, with 20 bases in the middle.

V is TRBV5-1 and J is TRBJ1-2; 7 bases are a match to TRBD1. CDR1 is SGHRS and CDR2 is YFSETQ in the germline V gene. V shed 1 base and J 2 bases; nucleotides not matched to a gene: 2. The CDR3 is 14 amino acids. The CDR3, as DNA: TGCGCCAGCAGCTTGACAGGGGAGAACTATGGCTACACCTTC. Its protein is CASSLTGENYGYTF.

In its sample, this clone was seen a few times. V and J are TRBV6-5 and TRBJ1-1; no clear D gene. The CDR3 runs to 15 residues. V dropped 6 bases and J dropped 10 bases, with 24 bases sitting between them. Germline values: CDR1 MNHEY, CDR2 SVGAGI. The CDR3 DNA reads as TGTGCCAGCAGCTCCGGGAGGATCTCCCCCGCGGGAGCTTTCTTT. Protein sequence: CASSSGRISPAGAFF.

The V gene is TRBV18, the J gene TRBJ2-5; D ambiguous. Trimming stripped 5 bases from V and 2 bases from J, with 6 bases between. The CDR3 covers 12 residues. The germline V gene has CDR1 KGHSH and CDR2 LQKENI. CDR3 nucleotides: TGTGCCAGCTCAGATGATCAAGAGACCCAGTACTTC. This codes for CASSDDQETQYF. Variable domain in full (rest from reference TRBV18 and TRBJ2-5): NAGVMQNPRHLVRRRGQEARLRCSPMKGHSHVYWYRQLPEEGLKFMVYLQKENIIDESGMPKERFSAEFPKEGPSILRIQQVVRGDSAAYFCASSDDQETQYFGPGTRLLVL.

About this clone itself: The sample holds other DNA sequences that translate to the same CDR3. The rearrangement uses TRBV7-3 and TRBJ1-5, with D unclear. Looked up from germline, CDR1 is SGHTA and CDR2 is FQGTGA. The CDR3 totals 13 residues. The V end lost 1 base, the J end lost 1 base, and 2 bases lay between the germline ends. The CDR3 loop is CASSLNSNQPQHF. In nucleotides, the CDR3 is TGTGCCAGCAGCTTAAACAGCAATCAGCCCCAGCATTTT. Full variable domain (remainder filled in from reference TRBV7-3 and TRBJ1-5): GAGVSQTPSNKVTEKGKYVELRCDPISGHTALYWYRQSLGQGPEFLIYFQGTGAADDSGLPNDRFFAVRPEGSVSTLKIQRTERGDSAVYLCASSLNSNQPQHFGDGTRLSIL.

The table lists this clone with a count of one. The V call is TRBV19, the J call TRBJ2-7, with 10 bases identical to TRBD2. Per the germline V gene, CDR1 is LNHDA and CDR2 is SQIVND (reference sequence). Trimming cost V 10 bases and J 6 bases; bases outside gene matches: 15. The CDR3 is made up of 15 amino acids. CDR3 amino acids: CATRGGASGRSEQYF. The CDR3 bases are TGTGCCACCCGGGGAGGGGCTAGCGGGAGATCCGAGCAGTACTTC.

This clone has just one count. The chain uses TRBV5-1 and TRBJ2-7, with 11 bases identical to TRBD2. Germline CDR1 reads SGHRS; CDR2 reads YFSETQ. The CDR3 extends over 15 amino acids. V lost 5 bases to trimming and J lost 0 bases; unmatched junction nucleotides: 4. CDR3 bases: TGCGCCAGCAGTGTGACTAGCGGGGACTCCTACGAGCAGTACTTC. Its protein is CASSVTSGDSYEQYF.

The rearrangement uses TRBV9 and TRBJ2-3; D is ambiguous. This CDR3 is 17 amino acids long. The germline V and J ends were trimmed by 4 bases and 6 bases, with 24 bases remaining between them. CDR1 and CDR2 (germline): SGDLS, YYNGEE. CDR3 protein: CASSPIRRHRLGDTQYF. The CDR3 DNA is TGTGCCAGCAGCCCAATTAGAAGACACCGTCTCGGGGATACGCAGTATTTT. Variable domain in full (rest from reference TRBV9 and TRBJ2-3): DSGVTQTPKHLITATGQRVTLRCSPRSGDLSVYWYQQSLDQGLQFLIQYYNGEERAKGNILERFSAQQFPDLHSELNLSSLELGDSALYFCASSPIRRHRLGDTQYFGPGTRLTVL.

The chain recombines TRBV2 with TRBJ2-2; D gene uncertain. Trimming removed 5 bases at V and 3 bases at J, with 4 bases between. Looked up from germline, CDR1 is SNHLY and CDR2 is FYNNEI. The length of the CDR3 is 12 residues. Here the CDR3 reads CASSLDTGELFF. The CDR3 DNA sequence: TGTGCCAGCAGTCTGGACACCGGGGAGCTGTTTTTT.

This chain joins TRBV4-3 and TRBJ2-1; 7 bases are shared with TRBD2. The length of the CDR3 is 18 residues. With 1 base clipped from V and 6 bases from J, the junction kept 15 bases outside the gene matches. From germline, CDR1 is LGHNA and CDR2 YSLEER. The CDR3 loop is CASSQVSFGGSTSNEQFF. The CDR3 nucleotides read TGCGCCAGCAGCCAAGTATCGTTTGGCGGGAGTACGAGCAATGAGCAGTTCTTC.

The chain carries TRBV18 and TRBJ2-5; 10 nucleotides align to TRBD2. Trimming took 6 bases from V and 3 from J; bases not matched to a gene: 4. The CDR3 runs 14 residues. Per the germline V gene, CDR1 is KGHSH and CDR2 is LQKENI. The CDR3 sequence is CASSFGTSEETQYF. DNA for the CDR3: TGTGCCAGCTCGTTCGGGACTAGCGAAGAGACCCAGTACTTC.

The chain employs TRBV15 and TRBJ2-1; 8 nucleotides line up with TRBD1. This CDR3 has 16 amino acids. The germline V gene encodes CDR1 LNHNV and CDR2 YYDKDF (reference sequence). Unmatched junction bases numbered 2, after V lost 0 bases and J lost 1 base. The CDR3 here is CATSRDWDRSYNEQFF. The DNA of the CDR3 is TGTGCCACCAGCAGAGATTGGGACAGGTCCTACAATGAGCAGTTCTTC.